The rows below give T cell receptor beta chains drawn from one sample of a study of blood T cell repertoires in COVID-19. The assay was immunoSEQ multiplex PCR, and TCRdb's table has in-frame clones only and misses some. Of roughly 180,000 clones in the sample, approximately 85% were seen once. The sequencing sample was made of peripheral blood. Every receptor here comes from a woman aged 60-70 years with acute or convalescent COVID-19. The CDR3 runs from the conserved cysteine through the conserved F or W. Each record gives: V gene, J gene, D gene, clone size, CDR3 DNA, CDR3 protein. A D gene is named only where the DNA matches it firmly. Clone size is not always given. Where it is, it says once, few, many or a class for expanded clones.

v_call: TRBV9
j_call: TRBJ1-1
d_call: TRBD1
clone_size: few
cdr3_nt: TGTGCCAGCAGCGTCGGGACAGGGAGGTCGGGCACTGAAGCTTTCTTT
cdr3_aa: CASSVGTGRSGTEAFF

v_call: TRBV5-1
j_call: TRBJ2-2
d_call: TRBD2
clone_size: .
cdr3_nt: TGCGCCAGCAGCTTGAGTAGCGGGAGGGTCGGGGAGCTGTTTTTT
cdr3_aa: CASSLSSGRVGELFF

v_call: TRBV19
j_call: TRBJ1-3
d_call: .
clone_size: .
cdr3_nt: TGTGCCAGTAGTATTAGGTCCAGGGATGGAAACACCATATATTTT
cdr3_aa: CASSIRSRDGNTIYF

v_call: TRBV25-1
j_call: TRBJ1-5
d_call: TRBD1
clone_size: .
cdr3_nt: TGTGCCAGCGGGGAAGGGGGCACCCAGCCCCAGCATTTT
cdr3_aa: CASGEGGTQPQHF

v_call: TRBV7-3
j_call: TRBJ2-3
d_call: .
clone_size: once
cdr3_nt: TGTGCCAGCAGCTCAAGCGGAGGGCCTGGTACGCAGTATTTT
cdr3_aa: CASSSSGGPGTQYF

v_call: TRBV9
j_call: TRBJ1-2
d_call: .
clone_size: once
cdr3_nt: TGTGCCAGCAGCCACCAGGATGGCTACACCTTC
cdr3_aa: CASSHQDGYTF

v_call: TRBV3-1/TRBV3-2
j_call: TRBJ1-5
d_call: TRBD1
clone_size: .
cdr3_nt: TGTGCCAGCAGTCGACAGGGGGCGGCAGGCAGATCCCAGCCCCAGCATTTT
cdr3_aa: CASSRQGAAGRSQPQHF

v_call: TRBV2
j_call: TRBJ1-1
d_call: .
clone_size: .
cdr3_nt: TGTGCCAGCATTCAGGGGCTGAACACTGAAGCTTTCTTT
cdr3_aa: CASIQGLNTEAFF

v_call: TRBV15
j_call: TRBJ2-7
d_call: .
clone_size: few
cdr3_nt: TGTGCCACCAGCAGAGATGGGAGTGAGACCACGTACTTC
cdr3_aa: CATSRDGSETTYF

v_call: TRBV7-3
j_call: TRBJ1-1
d_call: TRBD1
clone_size: .
cdr3_nt: TGTGCCAGCAGCTTAGACAGGGACACTGAAGCTTTCTTT
cdr3_aa: CASSLDRDTEAFF

v_call: TRBV5-6
j_call: TRBJ2-5
d_call: TRBD1
clone_size: .
cdr3_nt: TGTGCCAGCAGCTTGGGACAGGGAAGAGGAGAGACCCAGTACTTC
cdr3_aa: CASSLGQGRGETQYF

v_call: TRBV11-2
j_call: TRBJ1-5
d_call: .
clone_size: once
cdr3_nt: TGTGCCAGCAGCCTCTCCCTAAATCAGCCCCAGCATTTT
cdr3_aa: CASSLSLNQPQHF

v_call: TRBV19
j_call: TRBJ1-4
d_call: .
clone_size: .
cdr3_nt: TGTGCCAGTAGTATAAGGTCCGCGGGGGGGAAGAAACTGTTTTTT
cdr3_aa: CASSIRSAGGKKLFF

v_call: TRBV2
j_call: TRBJ1-2
d_call: .
clone_size: .
cdr3_nt: TGTGCCAGCAGTGAAGGTCCACAGAACTATGGCTACACCTTC
cdr3_aa: CASSEGPQNYGYTF

v_call: TRBV19
j_call: TRBJ1-1
d_call: TRBD1
clone_size: .
cdr3_nt: TGTGCCAGCCGACAGGGGGCCCTGAACACTGAAGCTTTCTTT
cdr3_aa: CASRQGALNTEAFF

v_call: TRBV7-9
j_call: TRBJ2-5
d_call: TRBD2
clone_size: .
cdr3_nt: TGTGCCAGCAGCCCAGGACTAGCGGAAGAGACCCAGTACTTC
cdr3_aa: CASSPGLAEETQYF

v_call: TRBV3-1/TRBV3-2
j_call: TRBJ1-1
d_call: .
clone_size: .
cdr3_nt: TGTGCCAGCACCGCGTCCCACTCGGAGGAAGCTTTCTTT
cdr3_aa: CASTASHSEEAFF

v_call: TRBV11-2
j_call: TRBJ2-1
d_call: .
clone_size: .
cdr3_nt: TGTGCCAGCAGCTTGGAGGTCGGCAGCTACAATGAGCAGTTCTTC
cdr3_aa: CASSLEVGSYNEQFF

v_call: TRBV5-1
j_call: TRBJ2-7
d_call: .
clone_size: .
cdr3_nt: TGCGCCAGCAGCTCAACAGGGAACTGGGGCTACGAGCAGTACTTC
cdr3_aa: CASSSTGNWGYEQYF

v_call: TRBV6-5
j_call: TRBJ1-1
d_call: .
clone_size: once
cdr3_nt: TGTGCCAGCAGGATTGCGGTTTTGAGCACTGAAGCTTTCTTT
cdr3_aa: CASRIAVLSTEAFF

v_call: TRBV6-5
j_call: TRBJ2-1
d_call: TRBD1
clone_size: .
cdr3_nt: TGTGCCAGCAGCTGGACAGGCCTCCACAATGAGCAGTTCTTC
cdr3_aa: CASSWTGLHNEQFF

v_call: TRBV5-1
j_call: TRBJ2-5
d_call: TRBD1
clone_size: .
cdr3_nt: TGCGCCAGCACACTAGCCGGGACAGGGATGGAGACCCAGTACTTC
cdr3_aa: CASTLAGTGMETQYF

v_call: TRBV3-1/TRBV3-2
j_call: TRBJ2-5
d_call: .
clone_size: .
cdr3_nt: TGTGCCAGCAGCCAAGTATGGAGTGGAGAGACCCAGTACTTC
cdr3_aa: CASSQVWSGETQYF

v_call: TRBV7-3
j_call: TRBJ2-1
d_call: .
clone_size: .
cdr3_nt: TGTGCCAGCAGTCGTGGGGGCCAAGCCAATGAGCAGTTCTTC
cdr3_aa: CASSRGGQANEQFF

v_call: TRBV11-2
j_call: TRBJ2-1
d_call: .
clone_size: .
cdr3_nt: TGTGCCAGCAGCCTCTACAGGGATTGGATGAGTAATGAGCAGTTCTTC
cdr3_aa: CASSLYRDWMSNEQFF

v_call: TRBV5-1
j_call: TRBJ2-5
d_call: TRBD2
clone_size: once
cdr3_nt: TGCGCCAGCAGCTTGGGGGGGACTAGAGGGGAGACCCAGTACTTC
cdr3_aa: CASSLGGTRGETQYF

v_call: TRBV27
j_call: TRBJ1-5
d_call: .
clone_size: few
cdr3_nt: TGTGCCAGCAGTTCCCGGCCCTACCGCCTCGGGGGCAATCAGCCCCAGCATTTT
cdr3_aa: CASSSRPYRLGGNQPQHF

v_call: TRBV29-1
j_call: TRBJ1-1
d_call: TRBD1
clone_size: .
cdr3_nt: TGCAGCACAGGGGGAATGAACACTGAAGCTTTCTTT
cdr3_aa: CSTGGMNTEAFF

v_call: TRBV19
j_call: TRBJ2-7
d_call: TRBD1
clone_size: .
cdr3_nt: TGTGCCAGTAGTATTGGGACAGGGGTCTACGAGCAGTACTTC
cdr3_aa: CASSIGTGVYEQYF

v_call: TRBV5-1
j_call: TRBJ1-6
d_call: TRBD1
clone_size: once
cdr3_nt: TGCGCCAGCAGCCTTGGGACAGGCAATTCACCCCTCCACTTT
cdr3_aa: CASSLGTGNSPLHF

v_call: TRBV2
j_call: TRBJ2-2
d_call: TRBD1
clone_size: few
cdr3_nt: TGTGCCAGCAGCGTCTCACAGACAGGGTACGCCGGGGAGCTGTTTTTT
cdr3_aa: CASSVSQTGYAGELFF

v_call: TRBV3-1/TRBV3-2
j_call: TRBJ1-6
d_call: .
clone_size: once
cdr3_nt: TGTGCCAGCAGCCAAGATAGTAATTCACCCCTCCACTTT
cdr3_aa: CASSQDSNSPLHF

v_call: TRBV28
j_call: TRBJ1-2
d_call: .
clone_size: .
cdr3_nt: TGTGCCACTCAATGGGCCTATGGCTACACCTTC
cdr3_aa: CATQWAYGYTF

v_call: TRBV6-5
j_call: TRBJ1-2
d_call: .
clone_size: .
cdr3_nt: TGTGCCAGCAGACCAGGGGTCCTAATTAACTATGGCTACACCTTC
cdr3_aa: CASRPGVLINYGYTF

v_call: TRBV12-3/TRBV12-4
j_call: TRBJ2-1
d_call: .
clone_size: .
cdr3_nt: TGTGCCAGCAGTCACTTAAACAATGAGCAGTTCTTC
cdr3_aa: CASSHLNNEQFF

v_call: TRBV5-1
j_call: TRBJ1-5
d_call: .
clone_size: .
cdr3_nt: TGCGCCAGCAGCTTGTGGGCAGGGAATCAGCCCCAGCATTTT
cdr3_aa: CASSLWAGNQPQHF

v_call: TRBV30
j_call: TRBJ2-1
d_call: TRBD2
clone_size: .
cdr3_nt: TGTGCCTGGGAAGGTAGCGGGGTCTACAATGAGCAGTTCTTC
cdr3_aa: CAWEGSGVYNEQFF

v_call: TRBV4-2
j_call: TRBJ2-1
d_call: TRBD2
clone_size: .
cdr3_nt: TGTGCCAGCAGCCCTCGCCAACTAGCGGGAGGGGTCAATGAGCAGTTCTTC
cdr3_aa: CASSPRQLAGGVNEQFF

v_call: TRBV5-8
j_call: TRBJ2-1
d_call: .
clone_size: once
cdr3_nt: TGTGCCAGCAGCTTGTTTGGGGTTCAGGGGCAGTTCTTC
cdr3_aa: CASSLFGVQGQFF

v_call: TRBV2
j_call: TRBJ1-6
d_call: .
clone_size: .
cdr3_nt: TGTGCCAGCACCGTGGCCAGGGCCAACTCACCCCTCCACTTT
cdr3_aa: CASTVARANSPLHF

v_call: TRBV30
j_call: TRBJ1-1
d_call: TRBD1
clone_size: .
cdr3_nt: TGTGCCTGGAGTGGGTCAGGGGGAACCAACACTGAAGCTTTCTTT
cdr3_aa: CAWSGSGGTNTEAFF

v_call: TRBV9
j_call: TRBJ2-2
d_call: .
clone_size: .
cdr3_nt: TGTGCCAGCAGCGCAGAGGTCGGATCAACGGCTGGCACCGGGGAGCTGTTTTTT
cdr3_aa: CASSAEVGSTAGTGELFF

v_call: TRBV27
j_call: TRBJ1-2
d_call: .
clone_size: few
cdr3_nt: TGTGCCAGCAGTCGGGCAGAAGGGAGATTCTACTATGGCTACACCTTC
cdr3_aa: CASSRAEGRFYYGYTF

v_call: TRBV5-1
j_call: TRBJ2-7
d_call: TRBD2
clone_size: .
cdr3_nt: TGCGCCAGCAGCTGGGTTAGCGGGGCTTACGAGCAGTACTTC
cdr3_aa: CASSWVSGAYEQYF

v_call: TRBV5-1
j_call: TRBJ1-1
d_call: TRBD1
clone_size: .
cdr3_nt: TGCGCCAGCAGCCACGGACAGGGGAAAGGAACTGAAGCTTTCTTT
cdr3_aa: CASSHGQGKGTEAFF

v_call: TRBV9
j_call: TRBJ2-1
d_call: .
clone_size: once
cdr3_nt: TGTGCCAGCAGCCCAAACCCCCGATTTAATCGGGTGGGGTTCTTC
cdr3_aa: CASSPNPRFNRVGFF

v_call: TRBV5-1
j_call: TRBJ1-1
d_call: TRBD1
clone_size: .
cdr3_nt: TGCGCCAGCACCGACAGGGGCCTCTTGAACACTGAAGCTTTCTTT
cdr3_aa: CASTDRGLLNTEAFF

v_call: TRBV24-1
j_call: TRBJ2-3
d_call: TRBD1
clone_size: .
cdr3_nt: TGTGCCACCTCTAGACAGGGGACTAGCACAGATACGCAGTATTTT
cdr3_aa: CATSRQGTSTDTQYF

v_call: TRBV7-9
j_call: TRBJ2-7
d_call: .
clone_size: .
cdr3_nt: TGTGCCAGCAGCTCCGGGACAGAGCAGTACTTC
cdr3_aa: CASSSGTEQYF

v_call: TRBV5-1
j_call: TRBJ2-1
d_call: .
clone_size: once
cdr3_nt: TGCGCCAGCAGCGGCTCGCGGGAATACAATGAGCAGTTCTTC
cdr3_aa: CASSGSREYNEQFF

v_call: TRBV7-3
j_call: TRBJ2-1
d_call: TRBD2
clone_size: .
cdr3_nt: TGTGCCAGCAGCACCCATAGCGGGAGGGCCGGCAGCGAGCAGTTCTTC
cdr3_aa: CASSTHSGRAGSEQFF

v_call: TRBV7-9
j_call: TRBJ1-6
d_call: TRBD1
clone_size: few
cdr3_nt: TGTGCCAGCCGCCCGGGACAGGGGAATTCACCCCTCCACTTT
cdr3_aa: CASRPGQGNSPLHF

v_call: TRBV7-9
j_call: TRBJ1-1
d_call: .
clone_size: .
cdr3_nt: TGTGCCAGCAGCTTGGAGGCGATGAACACTGAAGCTTTCTTT
cdr3_aa: CASSLEAMNTEAFF

v_call: TRBV7-8
j_call: TRBJ1-4
d_call: .
clone_size: .
cdr3_nt: TGTGCCAGCAGAACAGTAGAGTGGGATGAAAAACTGTTTTTT
cdr3_aa: CASRTVEWDEKLFF

v_call: TRBV7-9
j_call: TRBJ1-1
d_call: .
clone_size: .
cdr3_nt: TGTGCCAGCAGCCTCTTTAGCGACAGGCTTGAAGCTTTCTTT
cdr3_aa: CASSLFSDRLEAFF